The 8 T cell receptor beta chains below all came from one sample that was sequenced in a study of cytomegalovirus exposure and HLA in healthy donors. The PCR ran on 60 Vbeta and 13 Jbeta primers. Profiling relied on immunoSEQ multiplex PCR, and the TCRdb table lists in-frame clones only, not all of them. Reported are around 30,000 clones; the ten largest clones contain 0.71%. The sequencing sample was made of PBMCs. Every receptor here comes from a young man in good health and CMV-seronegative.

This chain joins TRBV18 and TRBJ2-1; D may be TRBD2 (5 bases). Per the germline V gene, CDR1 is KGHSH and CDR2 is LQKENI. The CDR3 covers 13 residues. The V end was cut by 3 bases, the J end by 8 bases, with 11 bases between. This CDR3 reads CASSPGIAYEQFF. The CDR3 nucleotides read TGTGCCAGCTCACCCGGGATAGCATATGAGCAGTTCTTC. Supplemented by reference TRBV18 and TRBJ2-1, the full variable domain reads NAGVMQNPRHLVRRRGQEARLRCSPMKGHSHVYWYRQLPEEGLKFMVYLQKENIIDESGMPKERFSAEFPKEGPSILRIQQVVRGDSAAYFCASSPGIAYEQFFGPGTRLTVL.

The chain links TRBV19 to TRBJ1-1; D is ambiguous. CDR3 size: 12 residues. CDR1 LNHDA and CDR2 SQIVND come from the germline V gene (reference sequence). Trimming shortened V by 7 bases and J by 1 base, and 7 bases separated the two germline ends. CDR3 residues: CASIGGNTEAFF. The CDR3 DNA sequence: TGTGCCAGTATCGGCGGGAACACTGAAGCTTTCTTT.

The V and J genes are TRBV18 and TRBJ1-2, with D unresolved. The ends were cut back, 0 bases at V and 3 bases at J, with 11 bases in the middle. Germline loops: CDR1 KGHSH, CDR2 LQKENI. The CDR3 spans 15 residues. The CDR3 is CASSPPSGLDYGYTF. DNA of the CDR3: TGTGCCAGCTCACCACCGTCCGGGTTAGACTATGGCTACACCTTC.

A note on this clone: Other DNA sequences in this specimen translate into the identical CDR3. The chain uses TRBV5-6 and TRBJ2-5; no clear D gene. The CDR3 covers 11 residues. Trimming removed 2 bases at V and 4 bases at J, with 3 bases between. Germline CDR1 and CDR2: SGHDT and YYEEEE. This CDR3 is CASSFRETQYF. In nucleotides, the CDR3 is TGTGCCAGCAGCTTTAGAGAGACCCAGTACTTC.

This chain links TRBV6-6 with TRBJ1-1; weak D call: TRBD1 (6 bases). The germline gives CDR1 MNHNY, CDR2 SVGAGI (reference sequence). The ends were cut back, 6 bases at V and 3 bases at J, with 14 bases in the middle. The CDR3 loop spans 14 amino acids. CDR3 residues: CASRLQGPDTEAFF. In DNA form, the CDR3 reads TGTGCCAGCAGGCTACAGGGCCCGGACACTGAAGCTTTCTTT.

DNA of the CDR3: TGCGCCAGCAGCCTTACCGGGACAGCCAACACTGAAGCTTTCTTT. Translation gives CASSLTGTANTEAFF. V gene TRBV4-1 combines with J gene TRBJ1-1; TRBD1 aligns across 7 bases. The trim removed 4 bases at V and 2 bases at J, leaving 7 bases unmatched. CDR1 is MGHRA, CDR2 YSYEKL, per germline. The CDR3 runs 15 residues.

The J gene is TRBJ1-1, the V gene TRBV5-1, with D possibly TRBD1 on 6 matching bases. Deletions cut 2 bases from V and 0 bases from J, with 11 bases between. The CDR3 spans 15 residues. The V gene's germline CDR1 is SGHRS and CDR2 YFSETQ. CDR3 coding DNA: TGCGCCAGCAGCTTCGGACAGTACATGAACACTGAAGCTTTCTTT. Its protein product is CASSFGQYMNTEAFF.

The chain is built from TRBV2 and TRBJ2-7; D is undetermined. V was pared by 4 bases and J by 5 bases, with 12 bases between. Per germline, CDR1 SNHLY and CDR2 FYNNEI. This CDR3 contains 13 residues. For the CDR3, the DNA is TGTGCCAGCAGTGGCCAGCCTAGTCACGAGCAGTACTTC. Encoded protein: CASSGQPSHEQYF.